One and the same sample provided the 29 T cell receptor beta chains below, sequenced in a study of T-cell reconstitution after alpha-beta-depleted transplantation in children. TCRbeta library construction was performed incorporating unique molecular identifiers. From the PCR reads, TCRdb called clonotypes with MiXCR, one entry per CDR3 protein. The data hold roughly 300,000 distinct CDR3 sequences, with approximately 9.8% observed a single time. Sequenced here: PBMCs from the stem cell graft donor, sampled from the stem cell graft. The receptors were gathered from a human donor who donated a stem cell graft to a child with SCID.

This chain joins TRBV6-1 and TRBJ1-1, with 9 bases matching TRBD1. The germline V gene has CDR1 MNHNS and CDR2 SASEGT. V shed 6 bases, J shed 1 base, and the junction held 6 bases outside the gene matches. This CDR3 region has 15 residues. This CDR3 is CASRPGTGRNTEAFF. The CDR3 bases are TGTGCCAGCAGACCTGGGACAGGGCGGAACACTGAAGCTTTCTTT.

The V gene is TRBV20-1, the J gene TRBJ1-6; TRBD1 might be the D (5 bases). V lost 6 bases and J lost 10, with 22 bases in between. Germline V CDR1 and CDR2: DFQATT, SNEGSKA (reference sequence). CDR3 size: 15 residues. The chain's CDR3 is CSAVSLSEGRSPLHF. The CDR3, as DNA: TGCAGTGCCGTGAGCCTAAGCGAGGGGAGGTCACCCCTCCACTTT.

The chain is built from TRBV10-2 and TRBJ2-2; D is possibly TRBD1 (7 bases). Germline CDR1 is WSHSY and CDR2 is SAAADI. The V gene lost 5 bases and the J gene lost 6 bases, with 16 bases spanning the gap. The CDR3 length is 15 residues. In DNA, the CDR3 is TGCGCCAGCAGTTACGATCCAGGGGGGTCCGGGGAGCTGTTTTTT. This translates into CASSYDPGGSGELFF.

This chain uses TRBV10-3 with TRBJ2-7, with 7 positions matching TRBD2. The CDR3 contains 12 residues. Germline loops: CDR1 ENHRY, CDR2 SYGVKD. The J segment lost 3 bases and the V segment lost 6 bases, leaving 2 bases of the junction unmatched. This CDR3 reads CAISRDYYEQYF. For the CDR3, the DNA is TGTGCCATCAGCAGGGACTACTACGAGCAGTACTTC.

This clonotype was picked up a small number of times. The rearrangement uses TRBV6-5 and TRBJ2-7, with 7 bases matching TRBD1. CDR1 is MNHEY and CDR2 is SVGAGI in the germline V gene. The CDR3 length is 13 residues. Trimming cost V 2 bases and J 7 bases; bases outside gene matches: 5. In DNA, the CDR3 is TGTGCCAGCAGTTACGACAGGGCTAGGGAGCAGTACTTC. Its protein product is CASSYDRAREQYF.

This chain joins TRBV15 and TRBJ2-1; 14 bases match TRBD2. V shed 5 bases and J 8 bases; nucleotides not matched to a gene: 14. This CDR3 is 18 amino acids long. Germline V gene data show CDR1 as LNHNV and CDR2 as YYDKDF (reference sequence). The CDR3 region has the DNA TGTGCCACCAGCTTCCTAACACGACTAGCGGGGGGGCTGGATGAGCAGTTCTTC. It yields the protein CATSFLTRLAGGLDEQFF.

The rearrangement joins TRBV20-1 to TRBJ2-3, with D possibly being TRBD2 (6 bases). The V end was cut by 6 bases, the J end by 1 base, with 11 bases between. CDR1 is DFQATT, CDR2 SNEGSKA, per germline (reference sequence). The CDR3 consists of 13 residues. CDR3 nucleotide sequence: TGCAGTGCAGCCGGGACTCGCACAGATACGCAGTATTTT. As protein: CSAAGTRTDTQYF.

This clonotype was seen a few times. The J gene is TRBJ2-1, the V gene TRBV5-1; D is unclear. V lost 0 bases and J 0 bases, leaving 10 bases between the germline ends. The germline V gene encodes CDR1 SGHRS and CDR2 YFSETQ. CDR3 length equals 16 residues. In nucleotides, the CDR3 is TGCGCCAGCAGCTTGGAAGGTTCGAGCTCCTACAATGAGCAGTTCTTC. Encoded protein: CASSLEGSSSYNEQFF.

This clonotype was seen ten or more times. The chain carries TRBV12-3 or TRBV12-4 and TRBJ2-3; the D is unclear. V gave up 5 bases and J gave up 6 bases, with 12 bases separating them. The CDR3 runs to 13 residues. The CDR3 region has the DNA TGTGCCAGCAGTAAAACGACCAGGGATACGCAGTATTTT. Its protein is CASSKTTRDTQYF.

A few counts support this clonotype. This chain connects TRBV27 to TRBJ2-1, with TRBD2 as a possible D gene (6 bases). The CDR3 is made up of 15 amino acids. Germline values: CDR1 MNHEY, CDR2 SMNVEV (reference sequence). V gave up 5 bases and J gave up 5 bases, with 16 bases separating them. CDR3 region: CASSLGPGVDNEQFF. CDR3 nucleotide sequence: TGTGCCAGCAGTCTGGGACCGGGGGTCGACAATGAGCAGTTCTTC.

A few counts support this clonotype. The CDR3 is CAISSQGAYDEQFF. The CDR3 DNA follows: TGTGCCATCAGTTCCCAGGGGGCTTACGATGAGCAGTTCTTC. The chain employs TRBV10-3 and TRBJ2-1; 8 bases line up with TRBD1. Germline CDR1 reads ENHRY; CDR2 reads SYGVKD. This CDR3 is built from 14 residues. With V trimmed by 5 bases and J by 8 bases, 8 bases remained unmatched.

The gene calls are TRBV10-3 and TRBJ1-5, with unresolved D. CDR1 ENHRY and CDR2 SYGVKD come from the germline V gene. The V end was cut by 2 bases, the J end by 4 bases, with 9 bases between. The CDR3 is 14 amino acids. The CDR3 nucleotides read TGTGCCATCAGTGAGGTAGGAGGGAATCAGCCCCAGCATTTT. Encoded protein: CAISEVGGNQPQHF.

This clonotype was observed a handful of times. The chain recombines TRBV12-3 or TRBV12-4 with TRBJ2-7; TRBD1 might be the D (6 bases). V was clipped by 6 bases and J by 2 bases, with 17 bases between them. This CDR3 comprises 15 residues. Written as DNA, the CDR3 is TGTGCCAGCAGGACCTGGGGGCTGACAACCTACGAGCAGTACTTC. Translating it yields CASRTWGLTTYEQYF.

The chain carries TRBV2 and TRBJ2-7; D might be TRBD1 or TRBD2, each matching 5 bases. The germline V and J ends were trimmed by 7 bases and 2 bases, with 12 bases remaining between them. This CDR3 contains 13 residues. Germline assignment: CDR1 SNHLY and CDR2 FYNNEI. The CDR3 loop is CASIRDQTYEQYF. CDR3 coding DNA: TGTGCCAGCATCCGGGACCAAACCTACGAGCAGTACTTC.

In DNA form, the CDR3 reads TGCAGTGCTAGTACTAGCGGGGGCTTTTCCACCGGGGAGCTGTTTTTT. Its translation is CSASTSGGFSTGELFF. The V and J genes are TRBV20-1 and TRBJ2-2, with 11 positions matching TRBD2. The V segment lost 3 bases and the J segment 4 bases; nucleotides outside the gene matches: 7. The CDR3 contains 16 residues. Germline CDR1 and CDR2: DFQATT and SNEGSKA (reference sequence).

This clonotype showed up just a few times. This CDR3 reads CASSKQGVTDTQYF. The CDR3 nucleotides are TGTGCCAGCAGCAAACAGGGGGTCACAGATACGCAGTATTTT. The V gene is TRBV7-3, the J gene TRBJ2-3; 8 bases fit TRBD1. Germline V CDR1 and CDR2: SGHTA, FQGTGA. This CDR3 has 14 residues. Trimming took 5 bases from V and 2 from J; bases not matched to a gene: 3.

This clonotype was detected a few times. The chain has TRBV11-2 and TRBJ2-2; no clear D. The CDR3 totals 17 residues. Per the germline V gene, CDR1 is SGHAT and CDR2 is FQNNGV. Between the trimmed V and J ends, which lost 5 bases and 2 bases, there was a span of 18 bases. For the CDR3, the DNA is TGTGCCAGCAGCCCCCACCCAACCGTACGAAACACCGGGGAGCTGTTTTTT. As protein: CASSPHPTVRNTGELFF.

Ten or more counts support this clonotype. The gene calls are TRBV7-2 and TRBJ1-5; D uncertain. V lost 5 bases and J lost 4, with 12 bases in between. This CDR3 spans 14 amino acids. Germline assignment: CDR1 SGHTA and CDR2 FQGNSA. The CDR3 region is CASSLTVGNQPQHF. The CDR3 DNA reads as TGTGCCAGCAGCCTTACCGTCGGGAATCAGCCCCAGCATTTT.

Turning to this clonotype: The junction shows a germline mismatch at one end, possibly a read error. The CDR3 bases are TGTGCCAGCAGCTTATTGAACAATGAAGAACTGTTTTTT. Its translation is CASSLLNNEELFF. The chain is built from TRBV7-9 and TRBJ1-4; D is unresolved. There are 13 residues in the CDR3. Germline values: CDR1 SEHNR, CDR2 FQNEAQ (reference sequence).

This clonotype has a count of ten or more. V gene TRBV7-8 combines with J gene TRBJ2-4, with D tentatively TRBD1 or TRBD2 (5 bases each). In germline, CDR1 is SGHVS, CDR2 FQNEAQ. V lost 1 base and J 1 base, leaving 8 bases between the germline ends. This CDR3 has 15 residues. Here the CDR3 DNA reads TGTGCCAGCAGCTTAGGAGGGGTTGCCAAAAACATTCAGTACTTC. It encodes CASSLGGVAKNIQYF.

This clonotype was picked up a small number of times. V usage is TRBV18 and J usage is TRBJ2-7; 8 bases are shared with TRBD2. The germline CDR1 and CDR2 sequences are KGHSH and LQKENI. The CDR3 contains 16 residues. V was clipped by 6 bases and J by 1 base; unmatched bases: 11. CDR3 sequence reads: CASSPGVAGTSYEQYF. In DNA, the CDR3 is TGTGCCAGCTCCCCCGGGGTAGCGGGGACTTCCTACGAGCAGTACTTC.

This clonotype was observed a handful of times. CDR3 coding DNA: TGTGCCAGCAACGGGAGGGGGGATCAGCCCCAGCATTTT. Translation: CASNGRGDQPQHF. This chain connects TRBV7-9 to TRBJ1-5, with D tentatively TRBD1 (6 bases). This CDR3 region has 13 residues. CDR1 and CDR2 from the germline V gene are SEHNR and FQNEAQ (reference sequence). V lost 7 bases and J 5 bases, leaving 12 bases between the germline ends.

This clonotype has just a few counts. The chain couples TRBV18 to TRBJ2-7; TRBD1 matches 12 bases. This CDR3 spans 14 amino acids. Germline CDR1 KGHSH, CDR2 LQKENI. J gave up 6 bases and V 5 bases, and 5 bases lay outside the gene matches. The CDR3 sequence is CASSSTGQGAEQYF. In DNA, the CDR3 is TGTGCCAGCTCATCGACGGGACAGGGGGCCGAGCAGTACTTC.

This clonotype was counted ten times or more. The chain carries TRBV7-8 and TRBJ2-7; D may be TRBD1 (5 bases). Germline assignment: CDR1 SGHVS and CDR2 FQNEAQ. The CDR3 runs 13 residues. V lost 4 bases, J lost 1 base, and 8 bases lay in between. The CDR3: CASSSGLSYEQYF. The CDR3 DNA reads TGTGCCAGCAGCTCAGGGTTGTCCTACGAGCAGTACTTC. The whole variable domain, remainder taken from reference TRBV7-8 and TRBJ2-7, is GAGVSQSPRYKVAKRGQDVALRCDPISGHVSLFWYQQALGQGPEFLTYFQNEAQLDKSGLPSDRFFAERPEGSVSTLKIQRTQQEDSAVYLCASSSGLSYEQYFGPGTRLTVT.

There are a few counts of this clonotype. CDR3 DNA: TGTGCCAGCAGCTTAGGGGATGGCGGGAGGAACACAGATACGCAGTATTTT. It yields the protein CASSLGDGGRNTDTQYF. V gene TRBV7-9 combines with J gene TRBJ2-3; 8 bases match TRBD2. The CDR3 runs 17 residues. Germline V gives CDR1 SEHNR, CDR2 FQNEAQ (reference sequence). The ends lost 1 base at V and 2 bases at J; junction bases unmatched: 8.

This clonotype was seen repeatedly, ten times or more. This sequence joins TRBV12-3 or TRBV12-4 and TRBJ2-2, with D unresolved. The CDR3 length is 14 residues. Trimming took 2 bases from V and 1 from J, leaving 5 bases between them. The CDR3 DNA reads as TGTGCCAGCAGTTTAAAACGGAACACCGGGGAGCTGTTTTTT. The encoded protein is CASSLKRNTGELFF.

This clonotype came up a few times. The V gene is TRBV3-1, the J gene TRBJ1-6; 7 bases line up with TRBD1. V lost 6 bases, J lost 8 bases, and 7 bases stayed unmatched. Germline V gene lookup returns CDR1 LGHDT and CDR2 YNNKEL (reference sequence). The CDR3 is made up of 14 amino acids. CDR3 loop: CASRPTGLDSPLHF. The CDR3 DNA reads TGTGCCAGCAGACCGACAGGGTTGGATTCACCCCTCCACTTT.

The chain joins TRBV6-5 to TRBJ2-7; 7 bases agree with TRBD1. The V segment lost 1 base and the J segment 2 bases; nucleotides outside the gene matches: 11. The germline gives CDR1 MNHEY, CDR2 SVGAGI. CDR3 size: 17 residues. CDR3 region: CASSYFGTENFAYEQYF. CDR3 sequence (DNA): TGTGCCAGCAGTTACTTCGGGACAGAGAACTTTGCCTACGAGCAGTACTTC.

In this sample, this clonotype turned up many times. The chain combines TRBV20-1 with TRBJ2-7; the D gene is possibly TRBD2 (5 bases). The ends were cut back, 3 bases at V and 3 bases at J, with 12 bases in the middle. In germline, CDR1 is DFQATT, CDR2 SNEGSKA (reference sequence). The CDR3 has 13 amino acids. The CDR3 DNA reads as TGCAGTGCTAGTACCGGGGTCGGCTACGAGCAGTACTTC. This sequence encodes CSASTGVGYEQYF.